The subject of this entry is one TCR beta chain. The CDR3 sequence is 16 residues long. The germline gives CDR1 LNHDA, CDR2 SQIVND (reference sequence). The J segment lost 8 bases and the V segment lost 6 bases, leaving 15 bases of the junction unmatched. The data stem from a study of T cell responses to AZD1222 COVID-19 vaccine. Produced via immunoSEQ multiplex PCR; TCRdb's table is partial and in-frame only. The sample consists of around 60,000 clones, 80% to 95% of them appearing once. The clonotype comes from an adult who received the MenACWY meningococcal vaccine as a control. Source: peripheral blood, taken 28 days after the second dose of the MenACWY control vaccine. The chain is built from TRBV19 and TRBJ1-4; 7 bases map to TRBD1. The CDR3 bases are TGTGCCAGTAGCCCAGTGGACAGGCCGAACGGGGAAAAACTGTTTTTT. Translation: CASSPVDRPNGEKLFF.